A selection of T cell receptor beta chains follows, all from one sample in a study of T cells in Graves' hyperthyroidism and ophthalmopathy. TCRdb independently ran MiXCR on the multiplex PCR reads; one entry per CDR3 protein. The sample records 490,000 or so distinct CDR3 sequences, approximately 23% being singletons. Sequencing was done on a sample of blood. These receptors all stem from a woman aged 70 to 79 with Graves' ophthalmopathy. CDR3s include the opening cysteine and the closing phenylalanine or tryptophan. D genes are given only for firm matches. Clone size appears in some rows only: once, few, many, or a class for an expanded clone.

many	TRBD1	TRBV27	TRBJ1-2	TGTGCCAGCAAAGTAGGACAGGGGAACTATGGCTACACCTTC	CASKVGQGNYGYTF
-	-	TRBV7-3	TRBJ2-3	TGTGCCAGCAGCTCACCCTTCACAGATACGCAGTATTTT	CASSSPFTDTQYF
-	TRBD1	TRBV7-2	TRBJ2-4	TGTGCCAGCAGCCCCGACAGGGGCGCCCCCGTCAAAAACATTCAGTACTTC	CASSPDRGAPVKNIQYF
many	-	TRBV7-2	TRBJ2-7	TGTGCCAGCAGCCCCCAAAGGACAGATTATTACGAGCAGTACTTC	CASSPQRTDYYEQYF
-	TRBD1	TRBV3-1	TRBJ2-7	TGTGCCAGCAGCCCAACGCAGGGGGCGAGTGAGCAGTACTTC	CASSPTQGASEQYF
-	-	TRBV6-1	TRBJ2-1	TGTGCCAGCAGGGAGGGCGGCACCCCATACAATGAGCAGTTCTTC	CASREGGTPYNEQFF
-	-	TRBV30	TRBJ2-1	TGTGCCTGGAGGGGGACGGCCTACAATGAGCAGTTCTTC	CAWRGTAYNEQFF
few	-	TRBV5-1	TRBJ1-1	TGCGCCAGCAGCTTGGTAGGGGCCGGACGAGACACTGAAGCTTTCTTT	CASSLVGAGRDTEAFF
-	-	TRBV19	TRBJ1-1	TGTGCCAGTAGTATACTGGGACAAATGCATGGAGCTTTCTTT	CASSILGQMHGAFF
many	TRBD2	TRBV28	TRBJ2-1	TGTGCCAGCAGAACACTCGGGACTAGCGGGAGGGCCATGTCCTACAATGAGCAGTTCTTC	CASRTLGTSGRAMSYNEQFF
-	TRBD1	TRBV19	TRBJ1-5	TGTGCCAGTAGTAGCACAGGGGGTAGCCAGCCCCAGCATTTT	CASSSTGGSQPQHF
many	TRBD2	TRBV7-2	TRBJ2-7	TGTGCCAGCAGCCCTCTAGCGGGAGCGTGGGAGCAGTACTTC	CASSPLAGAWEQYF
few	TRBD2	TRBV27	TRBJ2-7	TGTGCCAGCAGTTTTGGAGCCAGCGGGAGGGGCGAGCAGTACTTC	CASSFGASGRGEQYF
many	-	TRBV11-2	TRBJ1-1	TGTGCCAGCAGCATGACGGCTAAGAACACTGAAGCTTTCTTT	CASSMTAKNTEAFF
-	-	TRBV7-3	TRBJ2-2	TGTGCCAGCAGCTTAGGCGGGCCGGCGGGGCTGAACACCGGGGAGCTGTTTTTT	CASSLGGPAGLNTGELFF
many	TRBD1	TRBV28	TRBJ1-5	TGTGCCAGCAGCAACCCGCCGGGACAGATACTCAATCAGCCCCAGCATTTT	CASSNPPGQILNQPQHF
few	-	TRBV5-1	TRBJ1-1	TGCGCCAGCAGCGGCGACCAGGGTAGGAACACTGAAGCTTTCTTT	CASSGDQGRNTEAFF
-	-	TRBV7-2	TRBJ1-2	TGTGTCAGCAGCTTAGACCTGGGAATCGGAGGCTACACCTTC	CVSSLDLGIGGYTF
-	TRBD1	TRBV30	TRBJ1-3	TGTGCCTGGGGGGCAGGGGGTAACACCATATATTTT	CAWGAGGNTIYF
few	-	TRBV5-1	TRBJ2-7	TGCGCCAGCAGCGCCCCCGGGACACCTTACGAGCAGTACTTC	CASSAPGTPYEQYF
-	-	TRBV12-3/TRBV12-4	TRBJ2-7	TGTGCCAGCAGCCTTCAGACAAATTTCTACGAGCAGTACTTC	CASSLQTNFYEQYF
few	TRBD1	TRBV6-1	TRBJ1-5	TGTGCCAGCAGTGAACCGGACAGGCCGGTTTCCCAGCATTTT	CASSEPDRPVSQHF
-	TRBD1	TRBV7-9	TRBJ1-1	TGTGCCAGCGATTTACACAGGGGTCACGTCCTGAACACTGAAGCTTTCTTT	CASDLHRGHVLNTEAFF
many	-	TRBV12-3/TRBV12-4	TRBJ1-1	TGTGCCAGCAGTCCAGGGAAAACTGAAGCTTTCTTT	CASSPGKTEAFF
many	-	TRBV11-2	TRBJ2-7	TGTGCCAGCAATTCCCGGGGTTATAGCTCCTACGAGCAGTACTTC	CASNSRGYSSYEQYF
few	-	TRBV7-8	TRBJ2-3	TGTGCCAGCAGCTTAGGGGCAGGGAGGCAAAATACGCAGTATTTT	CASSLGAGRQNTQYF
-	-	TRBV9	TRBJ2-2	TGTGCCAGCCCTTGGGGCGAGGCGAACACCGGGGAGCTGTTTTTT	CASPWGEANTGELFF